The clone carrying this TCR beta chain was observed at least ten times. The antigen remains unidentified. RNA transcripts gave rise to amplified TCR beta CDR3 regions. Initially, a first-round RT-PCR of the TCR CDR3 employed the HTBI primer set. MiXCR, applied by TCRdb to the multiplex PCR reads, yields one record per CDR3 protein. In the table there are 490,000 or so distinct CDR3 sequences, about 45% of which are singletons. These data are taken from a study of T cells in Graves' hyperthyroidism and ophthalmopathy. Study outcomes and limitations: The model's output predicted ophthalmopathy at a median of 6.5 months prior to onset. Ophthalmopathy was told apart from stable hyperthyroidism by a 13 V-J model.

The sample taken for sequencing was peripheral blood or thyroid tissue (not recorded which). The TCR sequence derives from an adult woman with Graves' disease, either hyperthyroidism or ophthalmopathy (not recorded which).

The chain's CDR3 is CASSATQRNTIYF. As DNA, the CDR3 is TGTGCCAGCAGTGCCACACAACGAAACACCATATATTTT. The chain is built from TRBV27 and TRBJ1-3; no clear D gene. This CDR3 spans 13 amino acids. Trimming took 5 bases from V and 5 from J, leaving 10 bases between them. Germline V CDR1 and CDR2: MNHEY, SMNVEV (reference sequence).